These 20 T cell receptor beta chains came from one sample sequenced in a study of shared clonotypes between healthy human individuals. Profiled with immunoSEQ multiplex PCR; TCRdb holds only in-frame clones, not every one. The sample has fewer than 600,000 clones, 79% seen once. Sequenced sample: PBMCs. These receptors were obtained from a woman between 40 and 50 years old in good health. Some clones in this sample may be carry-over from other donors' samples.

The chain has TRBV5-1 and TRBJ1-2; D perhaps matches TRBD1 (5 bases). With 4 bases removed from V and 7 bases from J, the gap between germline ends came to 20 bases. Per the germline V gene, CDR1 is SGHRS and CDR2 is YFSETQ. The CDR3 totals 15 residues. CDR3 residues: CASSPGTEGMGGYTF. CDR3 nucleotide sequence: TGCGCCAGCAGCCCCGGGACGGAAGGGATGGGTGGCTACACCTTC.

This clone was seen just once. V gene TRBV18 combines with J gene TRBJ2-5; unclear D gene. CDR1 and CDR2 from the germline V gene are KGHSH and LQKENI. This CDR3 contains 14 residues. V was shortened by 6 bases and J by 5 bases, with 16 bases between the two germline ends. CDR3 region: CASSPDSTRETQYF. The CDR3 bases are TGTGCCAGCTCTCCGGATTCAACCAGGGAGACCCAGTACTTC.

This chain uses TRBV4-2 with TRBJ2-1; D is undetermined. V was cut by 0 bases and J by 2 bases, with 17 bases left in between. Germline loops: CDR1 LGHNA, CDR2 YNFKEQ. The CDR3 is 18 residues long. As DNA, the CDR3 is TGTGCCAGCAGCCAAGATCTTTCTAGTCTAACGACCTACAATGAGCAGTTCTTC. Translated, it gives CASSQDLSSLTTYNEQFF.

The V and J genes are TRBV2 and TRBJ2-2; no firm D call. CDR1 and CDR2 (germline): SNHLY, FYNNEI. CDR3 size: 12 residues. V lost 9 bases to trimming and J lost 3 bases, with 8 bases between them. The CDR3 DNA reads TGTGCCAGTTGCATGGACACCGGGGAGCTGTTTTTT. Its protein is CASCMDTGELFF.

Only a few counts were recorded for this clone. CDR3 coding DNA: TGTGCCAGCACCTCCGCACAGCGCACTGAAGCTTTCTTT. Encoded protein: CASTSAQRTEAFF. The gene calls are TRBV28 and TRBJ1-1; D ambiguous. V was shortened by 7 bases and J by 4 bases, with 13 bases between the two germline ends. Looked up from germline, CDR1 is MDHEN and CDR2 is SYDVKM. The CDR3 consists of 13 residues.

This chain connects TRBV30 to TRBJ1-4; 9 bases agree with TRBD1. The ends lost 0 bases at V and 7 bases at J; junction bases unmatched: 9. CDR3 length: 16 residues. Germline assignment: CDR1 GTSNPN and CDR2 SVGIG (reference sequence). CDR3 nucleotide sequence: TGTGCCTGGAGTGTAAGAACCGGGACAGGGATTGAAAAACTGTTTTTT. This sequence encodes CAWSVRTGTGIEKLFF.

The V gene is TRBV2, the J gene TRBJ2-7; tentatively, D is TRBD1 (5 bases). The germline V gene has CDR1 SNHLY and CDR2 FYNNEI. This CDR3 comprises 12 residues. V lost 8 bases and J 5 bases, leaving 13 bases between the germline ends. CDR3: CASARQGHEQYF. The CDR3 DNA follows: TGTGCCAGCGCCCGCCAGGGTCACGAGCAGTACTTC.

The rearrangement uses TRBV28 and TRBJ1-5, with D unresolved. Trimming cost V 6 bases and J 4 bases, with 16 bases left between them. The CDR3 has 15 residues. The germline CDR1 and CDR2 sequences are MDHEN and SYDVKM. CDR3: CASSQLGRQNQPQHF. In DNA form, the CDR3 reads TGTGCCAGCAGCCAGCTCGGACGGCAAAATCAGCCCCAGCATTTT.

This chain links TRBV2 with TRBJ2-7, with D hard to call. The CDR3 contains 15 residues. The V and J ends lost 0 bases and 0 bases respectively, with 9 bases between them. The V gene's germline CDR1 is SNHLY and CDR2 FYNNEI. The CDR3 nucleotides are TGTGCCAGCAGTGAAGCGCACGGGCGCTCCTACGAGCAGTACTTC. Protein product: CASSEAHGRSYEQYF.

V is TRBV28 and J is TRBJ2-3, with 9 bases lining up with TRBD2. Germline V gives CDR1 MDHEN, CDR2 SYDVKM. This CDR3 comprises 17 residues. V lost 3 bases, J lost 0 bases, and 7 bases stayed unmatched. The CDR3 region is CASSLGGLAGSTDTQYF. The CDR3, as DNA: TGTGCCAGCAGTTTGGGGGGGCTAGCGGGGAGCACAGATACGCAGTATTTT.

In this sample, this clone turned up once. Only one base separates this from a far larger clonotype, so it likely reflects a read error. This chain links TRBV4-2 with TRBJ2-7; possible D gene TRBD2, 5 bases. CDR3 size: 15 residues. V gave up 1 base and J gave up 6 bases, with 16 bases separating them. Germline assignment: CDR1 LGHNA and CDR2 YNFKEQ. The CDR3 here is CASSQGEREYAEQYF. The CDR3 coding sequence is TGTGCCAGCAGCCAAGGGGAGAGGGAATACGCCGAGCAGTACTTC.

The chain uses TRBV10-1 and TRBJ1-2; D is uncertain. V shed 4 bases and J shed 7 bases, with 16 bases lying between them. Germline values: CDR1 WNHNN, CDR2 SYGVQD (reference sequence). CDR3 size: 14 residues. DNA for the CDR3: TGCGCCAGCAGTGGGTTGGTGGGGAGGGCTGGCTACACCTTC. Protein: CASSGLVGRAGYTF.

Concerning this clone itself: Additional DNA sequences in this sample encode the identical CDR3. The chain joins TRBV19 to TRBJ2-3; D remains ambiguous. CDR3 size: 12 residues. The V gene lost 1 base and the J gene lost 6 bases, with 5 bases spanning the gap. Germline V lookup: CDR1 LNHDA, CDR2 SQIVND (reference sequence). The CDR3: CASSIGGDTQYF. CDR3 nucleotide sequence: TGTGCCAGTAGTATAGGTGGTGATACGCAGTATTTT.

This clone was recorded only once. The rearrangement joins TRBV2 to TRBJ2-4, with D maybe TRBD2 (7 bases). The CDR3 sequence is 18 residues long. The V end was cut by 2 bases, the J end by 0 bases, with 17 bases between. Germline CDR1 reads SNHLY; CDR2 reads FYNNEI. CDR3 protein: CASSERAGRGIAKNIQYF. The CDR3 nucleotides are TGTGCCAGCAGTGAAAGGGCAGGGAGGGGGATAGCCAAAAACATTCAGTACTTC.

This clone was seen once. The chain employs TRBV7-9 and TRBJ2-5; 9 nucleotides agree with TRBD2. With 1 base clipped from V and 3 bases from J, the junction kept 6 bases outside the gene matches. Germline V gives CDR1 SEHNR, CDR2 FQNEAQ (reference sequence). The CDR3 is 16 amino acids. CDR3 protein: CASSLGEASGKETQYF. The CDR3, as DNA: TGTGCCAGCAGCTTAGGGGAGGCTAGCGGGAAAGAGACCCAGTACTTC.

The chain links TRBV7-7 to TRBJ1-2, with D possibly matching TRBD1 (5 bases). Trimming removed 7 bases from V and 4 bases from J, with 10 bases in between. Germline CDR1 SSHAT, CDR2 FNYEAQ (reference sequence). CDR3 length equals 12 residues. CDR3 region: CASNPGLYGYTF. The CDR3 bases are TGTGCCAGCAACCCGGGACTCTATGGCTACACCTTC.

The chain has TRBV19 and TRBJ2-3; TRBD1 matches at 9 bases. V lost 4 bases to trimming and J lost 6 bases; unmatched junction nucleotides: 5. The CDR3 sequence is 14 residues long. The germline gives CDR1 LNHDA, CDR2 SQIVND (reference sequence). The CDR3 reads CASSRGTGWDTQYF. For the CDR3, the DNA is TGTGCCAGTAGTAGGGGGACAGGGTGGGATACGCAGTATTTT.

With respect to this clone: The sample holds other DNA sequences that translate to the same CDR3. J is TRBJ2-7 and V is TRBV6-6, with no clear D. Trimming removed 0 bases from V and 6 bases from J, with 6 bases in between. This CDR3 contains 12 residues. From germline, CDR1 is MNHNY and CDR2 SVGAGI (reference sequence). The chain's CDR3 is CASSYSTGEQYF. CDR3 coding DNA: TGTGCCAGCAGTTACTCCACGGGCGAGCAGTACTTC.

CDR3 in DNA: TGTGCCAGCAGCAAAGACGGGAGGGACGAAATTGCTAACTATGGCTACACCTTC. As protein: CASSKDGRDEIANYGYTF. This chain connects TRBV21-1 to TRBJ1-2. TRBV21-1 is shown as a pseudogene. The CDR3 is made up of 18 amino acids.

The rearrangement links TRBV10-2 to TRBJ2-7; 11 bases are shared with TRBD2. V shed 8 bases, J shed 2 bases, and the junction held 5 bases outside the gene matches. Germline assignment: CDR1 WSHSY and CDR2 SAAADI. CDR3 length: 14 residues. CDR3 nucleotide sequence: TGCGCCAGCGCAGGGACTAGCGGTCCCTACGAGCAGTACTTC. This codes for CASAGTSGPYEQYF.